This T cell receptor (beta chain) came from a study of blood T cell repertoires in COVID-19. Clones were read by immunoSEQ multiplex PCR, and TCRdb kept only the in-frame ones, dropping some. Here the sample spans about 200,000 clones, 85% to 90% being singletons. Germline CDR1 MNHEY, CDR2 SVGAGI. After removal of 8 bases from V and 8 bases from J, the junction contained 7 bases not matched to a gene. The CDR3 has 14 amino acids. This sequence joins TRBV6-5 and TRBJ1-4; 11 nucleotides line up with TRBD1. This sequence was found in a woman in her 70s with acute or convalescent COVID-19. Sequencing used peripheral blood. CDR3 coding DNA: TGTGCCAGCGGACAGGGGGCTGCTAGGGAAAAACTGTTTTTT. Translated: CASGQGAAREKLFF.